Described below is a single T cell receptor (beta chain) sequence and its context. Antigen unknown. CDR3 length: 13 amino acids. The ends were cut back, 6 bases at V and 6 bases at J, with 14 bases in the middle. Germline V gene lookup returns CDR1 MDHEN and CDR2 SYDVKM. It was at deep level that the assay was run. Some clones are missing from TCRdb's copy, which holds only in-frame ones; the method was immunoSEQ multiplex PCR. The sample carries about 1.1 million clones, 60% to 85% recorded once. The data were taken from a study of shared clonotypes between healthy human individuals. Findings and limits, study-wide: There were few donors, and this limited the genetic and exposure-history diversity represented. For naive CD4 cells, 4.5% to 6.5% of clonotypes were shared across a handful of donors.

The rearrangement joins TRBV28 to TRBJ2-5, with D perhaps TRBD2 (6 bases). The receptor was derived from a man aged 18 to 29 in good health. Some clones in this sample may be carry-over from other donors' samples. The sequenced material came from memory CD4+ T cells from PBMCs. Subset denoted: CD45RA-negative fraction. DNA for the CDR3: TGTGCCAGCAGCACCGATGGGGGGAAGACCCAGTACTTC. Translation gives CASSTDGGKTQYF.